Each of the 17 T cell receptor beta chains below was sequenced from the same sample in a study of T cells in Graves' hyperthyroidism and ophthalmopathy. The TCR beta CDR3 regions underwent amplification using RNA transcripts as the source. First-round RT-PCR with HTBI primers amplified the TCR CDR3 region. TCRdb reanalysed the multiplex PCR reads using MiXCR and keeps one entry per CDR3 protein. The sample holds hundreds of thousands of distinct CDR3 sequences, about 20% seen once. The sample was blood. These receptors all come from a man under 40 with Graves' ophthalmopathy.

In its sample, this clonotype was seen many times. This rearrangement joins TRBV18 to TRBJ2-5; the match to TRBD2 covers 9 bases. The length of the CDR3 is 15 residues. In germline, CDR1 is KGHSH, CDR2 LQKENI. The V and J ends lost 2 bases and 3 bases, in that order; junction bases with no gene match: 4. CDR3 in amino acids: CASSPGQREEETQYF. In nucleotides, the CDR3 is TGTGCCAGCTCACCAGGCCAGCGGGAGGAAGAGACCCAGTACTTC.

This clonotype was seen repeatedly, ten times or more. This chain joins TRBV20-1 and TRBJ2-7, with 11 positions matching TRBD1. V shed 4 bases and J 4 bases; nucleotides not matched to a gene: 3. The germline V gene has CDR1 DFQATT and CDR2 SNEGSKA (reference sequence). The CDR3 is 13 amino acids. The CDR3 DNA reads as TGCAGTGCTATCCGGGACAGGGGGTACGAGCAGTACTTC. Its translation: CSAIRDRGYEQYF.

This clonotype came up once. The chain recombines TRBV7-6 with TRBJ1-4, with 8 bases identical to TRBD1. The CDR3 has 16 amino acids. Losses at the gene ends were 0 bases for V and 5 bases for J; bases not matched to a gene: 5. Germline assignment: CDR1 SGHVS and CDR2 FNYEAQ. CDR3 in DNA: TGTGCCAGCAGCTTAGCTCCGGGACAGGCGAATGAAAAACTGTTTTTT. Residues: CASSLAPGQANEKLFF. Using reference TRBV7-6 and TRBJ1-4 for the parts outside the CDR3, the full variable domain is GAGVSQSPRYKVTKRGQDVALRCDPISGHVSLYWYRQALGQGPEFLTYFNYEAQQDKSGLPNDRFSAERPEGSISTLTIQRTEQRDSAMYRCASSLAPGQANEKLFFGSGTQLSVL.

CDR3 region: CASSSHRDNEQFF. The CDR3 coding sequence is TGTGCCAGCAGTTCCCACAGAGACAATGAGCAGTTCTTC. The chain is built from TRBV6-2 or TRBV6-3 and TRBJ2-1; D not resolved. Germline assignment: CDR1 MNHEY and CDR2 SVGEGT. This CDR3 is 13 amino acids long. V gave up 4 bases and J gave up 5 bases, with 9 bases separating them.

This clonotype was detected ten times or more. CDR3 region: CASSLERTFEQFF. CDR3 DNA sequence: TGTGCCAGCAGCTTGGAACGGACTTTTGAGCAGTTCTTC. The J gene is TRBJ2-1, the V gene TRBV11-2; a possible D gene is TRBD2 (5 bases). V lost 3 bases to trimming and J lost 9 bases, with 12 bases between them. This CDR3 has 13 amino acids. Looked up from germline, CDR1 is SGHAT and CDR2 is FQNNGV. The whole variable domain, filled in from reference TRBV11-2 and TRBJ2-1, reads EAGVAQSPRYKIIEKRQSVAFWCNPISGHATLYWYQQILGQGPKLLIQFQNNGVVDDSQLPKDRFSAERLKGVDSTLKIQPAKLEDSAVYLCASSLERTFEQFFGPGTRLTVL.

Details on this clonotype: A much larger clone differs from this one at a single base, so this may be a read error. The genes are TRBV2 and TRBJ2-2, with TRBD2 matching over 10 bases. The CDR3 loop spans 18 amino acids. Germline loops: CDR1 SNHLY, CDR2 FYNNEI. J was trimmed by 4 bases and V by 6 bases; bases with no gene match: 14. The CDR3 region has the DNA TGTGCCAGCAGCGGGGGGCAGCCAAGCGGGAGGGCCACCGGGGAGCTGTTTTTT. This translates into CASSGGQPSGRATGELFF.

The chain employs TRBV11-2 and TRBJ2-5; 10 bases align to TRBD1. The CDR3 consists of 15 residues. The germline CDR1 and CDR2 sequences are SGHAT and FQNNGV. V lost 5 bases and J lost 11; bases outside the gene matches: 14. The CDR3 bases are TGTGCCAGCAGCCCCGGAGGGGGAGGACAGGGGGTTCAGTACTTC. Translated: CASSPGGGGQGVQYF.

The V and J genes are TRBV7-9 and TRBJ2-2; either TRBD1 or TRBD2 may supply D (6 bases each). The CDR3 length is 14 residues. The germline CDR1 and CDR2 sequences are SEHNR and FQNEAQ (reference sequence). Trimming removed 6 bases at V and 6 bases at J, with 14 bases between. The CDR3 DNA reads TGTGCCAGCAGGATTATGGAGGGGGCCGGGGAGCTGTTTTTT. Translated, it gives CASRIMEGAGELFF.

V is TRBV27 and J is TRBJ2-7; 7 nucleotides line up with TRBD1. V was clipped by 0 bases and J by 4 bases; unmatched bases: 9. Looked up from germline, CDR1 is MNHEY and CDR2 is SMNVEV (reference sequence). The CDR3 extends over 16 amino acids. CDR3 sequence: CASSLSKQGDGYEQYF. CDR3 in DNA: TGTGCCAGCAGTTTATCAAAGCAGGGGGATGGGTACGAGCAGTACTTC.

This clonotype was detected many times. The chain recombines TRBV11-2 with TRBJ2-1; 7 nucleotides align to TRBD1. V shed 1 base and J 5 bases; nucleotides not matched to a gene: 5. The CDR3 is 15 amino acids. CDR1 SGHAT and CDR2 FQNNGV come from the germline V gene. The CDR3 is CASSLVRQGDNEQFF. CDR3 DNA: TGTGCCAGCAGCTTAGTTCGCCAGGGGGACAATGAGCAGTTCTTC.

V and J are TRBV3-1 and TRBJ2-7; 15 bases align to TRBD2. The germline CDR1 and CDR2 sequences are LGHDT and YNNKEL (reference sequence). V gave up 1 base and J gave up 4 bases; unmatched junction bases: 2. This CDR3 comprises 16 residues. The chain's CDR3 is CASSQGTSGRAYEQYF. Here the CDR3 DNA reads TGTGCCAGCAGCCAAGGGACTAGCGGGAGGGCATACGAGCAGTACTTC.

The chain joins TRBV2 to TRBJ2-3; D ambiguous. V was trimmed by 1 base and J by 2 bases, leaving 10 bases between them. CDR1 SNHLY and CDR2 FYNNEI come from the germline V gene. This CDR3 spans 15 amino acids. The CDR3 coding sequence is TGTGCCAGCAGTGAAGATTTACAGCCCACAGATACGCAGTATTTT. It yields the protein CASSEDLQPTDTQYF.

This chain links TRBV19 with TRBJ1-1, with TRBD1 identical over 9 bases. The CDR3 totals 16 residues. With V trimmed by 9 bases and J by 5 bases, 16 bases remained unmatched. Germline V gene data show CDR1 as LNHDA and CDR2 as SQIVND (reference sequence). The CDR3 nucleotides are TGTGCCAGCCGGGACAGGGTTTATCTGGGTGGGACTGAAGCTTTCTTT. It is translated as CASRDRVYLGGTEAFF.

There are a few counts of this clonotype. The CDR3 nucleotides read TGTGCCAGCAGTGAAAGGGCGCGGGCCCAGGCCCCCCAGTACTTC. Amino acids: CASSERARAQAPQYF. The chain carries TRBV2 and TRBJ2-5; D possibly corresponds to TRBD2 (5 bases). This CDR3 is 15 amino acids long. Germline V lookup: CDR1 SNHLY, CDR2 FYNNEI. V lost 2 bases to trimming and J lost 9 bases, with 19 bases between them.

This chain joins TRBV20-1 and TRBJ2-7, with TRBD1 identical over 7 bases. Germline V lookup: CDR1 DFQATT, CDR2 SNEGSKA (reference sequence). The V gene end was trimmed by 0 bases and the J gene end by 3 bases; junction bases not matched to a gene: 8. The CDR3 is made up of 15 amino acids. The CDR3 DNA reads as TGCAGTGCTAGAGATGGGACAGAACGTATCTACGAGCAGTACTTC. It specifies CSARDGTERIYEQYF.

The rearrangement joins TRBV27 to TRBJ2-3, with a possible D match to TRBD1 (5 bases). Looked up from germline, CDR1 is MNHEY and CDR2 is SMNVEV (reference sequence). This CDR3 has 16 residues. V was cut by 4 bases and J by 0 bases, with 14 bases left in between. The CDR3 here is CASSSQGLPSTDTQYF. CDR3 sequence (DNA): TGTGCCAGCAGTTCCCAGGGTCTTCCTAGCACAGATACGCAGTATTTT.

This sequence joins TRBV7-9 and TRBJ2-2; D uncertain. Trimming removed 5 bases at V and 6 bases at J, with 16 bases between. This CDR3 contains 15 residues. In germline, CDR1 is SEHNR, CDR2 FQNEAQ (reference sequence). In DNA form, the CDR3 reads TGTGCCAGCAGCCCGGGCGGCGGTGAGGCCGGGGAGCTGTTTTTT. It specifies CASSPGGGEAGELFF.